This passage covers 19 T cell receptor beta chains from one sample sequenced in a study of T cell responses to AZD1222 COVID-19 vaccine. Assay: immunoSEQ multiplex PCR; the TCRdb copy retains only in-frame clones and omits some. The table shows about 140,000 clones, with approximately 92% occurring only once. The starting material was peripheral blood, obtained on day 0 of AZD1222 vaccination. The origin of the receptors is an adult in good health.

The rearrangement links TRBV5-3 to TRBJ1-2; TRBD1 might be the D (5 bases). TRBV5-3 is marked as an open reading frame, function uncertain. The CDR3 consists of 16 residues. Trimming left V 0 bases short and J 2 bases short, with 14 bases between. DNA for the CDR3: TGTGCCAGAAGCTTGGGCCCCGGGACTGCGAACTATGGCTACACCTTC. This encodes CARSLGPGTANYGYTF.

CDR3 loop: CASSEASQGMEQYF. In nucleotides, the CDR3 is TGTGCCAGCAGTGAAGCTTCGCAGGGCATGGAGCAGTACTTC. The J gene is TRBJ2-7, the V gene TRBV6-1; tentatively, D is TRBD1 (5 bases). The V end was cut by 0 bases, the J end by 7 bases, with 13 bases between. The germline gives CDR1 MNHNS, CDR2 SASEGT. This CDR3 comprises 14 residues.

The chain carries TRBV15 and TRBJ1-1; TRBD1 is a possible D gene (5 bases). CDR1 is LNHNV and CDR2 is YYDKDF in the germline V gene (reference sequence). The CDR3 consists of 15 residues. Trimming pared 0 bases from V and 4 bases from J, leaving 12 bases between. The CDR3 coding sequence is TGTGCCACCAGCAGAGATAATATGAGGGGCACTGAAGCTTTCTTT. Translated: CATSRDNMRGTEAFF.

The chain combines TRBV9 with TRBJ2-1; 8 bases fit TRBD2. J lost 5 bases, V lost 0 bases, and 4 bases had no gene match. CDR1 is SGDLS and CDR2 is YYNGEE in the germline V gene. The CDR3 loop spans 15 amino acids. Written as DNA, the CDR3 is TGTGCCAGCAGCGTAGTTAGCGGGAACGACAATGAGCAGTTCTTC. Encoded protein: CASSVVSGNDNEQFF.

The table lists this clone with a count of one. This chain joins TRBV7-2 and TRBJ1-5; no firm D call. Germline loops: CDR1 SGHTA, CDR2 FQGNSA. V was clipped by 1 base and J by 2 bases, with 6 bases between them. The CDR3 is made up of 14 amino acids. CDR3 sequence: CASSLEDGNQPQHF. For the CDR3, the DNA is TGTGCCAGCAGCTTAGAGGACGGCAATCAGCCCCAGCATTTT.

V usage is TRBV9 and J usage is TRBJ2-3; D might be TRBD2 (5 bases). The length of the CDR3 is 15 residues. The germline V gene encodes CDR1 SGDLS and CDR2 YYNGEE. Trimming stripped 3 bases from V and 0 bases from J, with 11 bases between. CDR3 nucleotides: TGTGCCAGCAGCGCGGCCACGGGGAGCACAGATACGCAGTATTTT. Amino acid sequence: CASSAATGSTDTQYF.

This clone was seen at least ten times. The CDR3 DNA reads TGTGCCAGAATTCGGGGCGGGAGGGACGAGCAGTACTTC. As protein: CARIRGGRDEQYF. The V and J genes are TRBV5-3 and TRBJ2-7; the match to TRBD2 covers 9 bases. TRBV5-3 is identified as an open reading frame with a role that is uncertain. J lost 5 bases, V lost 6 bases, and 6 bases had no gene match. CDR3 length: 13 residues.

This chain's CDR3 is CARSSPSSQGPDEQYF. The CDR3 DNA sequence: TGTGCCAGAAGCTCCCCTTCTTCACAGGGACCGGACGAGCAGTACTTC. V is TRBV5-3 and J is TRBJ2-7; tentative D call: TRBD1 (6 bases). TRBV5-3 is marked as an open reading frame, function uncertain. V was pared by 3 bases and J by 5 bases, with 21 bases between. The CDR3 has 16 amino acids.

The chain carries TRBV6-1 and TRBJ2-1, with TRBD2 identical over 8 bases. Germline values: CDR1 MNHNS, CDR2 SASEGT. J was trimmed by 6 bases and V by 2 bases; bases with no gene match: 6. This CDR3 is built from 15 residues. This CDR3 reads CASSETVTSVNEQFF. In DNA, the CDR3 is TGTGCCAGCAGTGAAACGGTGACTAGCGTCAATGAGCAGTTCTTC.

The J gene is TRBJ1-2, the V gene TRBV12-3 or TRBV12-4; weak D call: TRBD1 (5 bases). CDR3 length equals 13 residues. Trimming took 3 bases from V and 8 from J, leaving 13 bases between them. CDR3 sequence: CASSLGKAGGYTF. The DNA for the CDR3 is TGTGCCAGCAGTTTGGGCAAGGCAGGGGGCTACACCTTC.

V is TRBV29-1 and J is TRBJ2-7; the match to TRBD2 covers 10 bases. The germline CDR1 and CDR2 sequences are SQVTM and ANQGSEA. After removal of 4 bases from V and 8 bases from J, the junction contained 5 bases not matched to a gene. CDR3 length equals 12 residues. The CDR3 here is CSVVASGSQQYF. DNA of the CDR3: TGCAGCGTTGTCGCTAGCGGGAGCCAGCAGTACTTC.

CDR3 nucleotide sequence: TGTGCCAGCAGCTTTTTGGGCTACTCCTACAATGAGCAGTTCTTC. It codes for CASSFLGYSYNEQFF. The chain recombines TRBV7-9 with TRBJ2-1; D is unresolved. The V and J ends lost 3 bases and 0 bases respectively, with 9 bases between them. Looked up from germline, CDR1 is SEHNR and CDR2 is FQNEAQ (reference sequence). The CDR3 spans 15 residues.

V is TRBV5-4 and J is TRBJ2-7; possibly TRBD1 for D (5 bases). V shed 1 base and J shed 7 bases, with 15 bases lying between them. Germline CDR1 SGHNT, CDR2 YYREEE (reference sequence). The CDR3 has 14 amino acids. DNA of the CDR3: TGTGCCAGCAGCTTGCTGGGGCCGGCTGGGGAGCAGTACTTC. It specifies CASSLLGPAGEQYF.

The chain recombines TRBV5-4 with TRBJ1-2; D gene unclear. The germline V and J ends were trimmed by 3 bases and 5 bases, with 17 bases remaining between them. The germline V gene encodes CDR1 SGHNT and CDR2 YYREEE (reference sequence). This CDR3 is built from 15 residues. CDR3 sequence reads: CASSSPLQPGYGYTF. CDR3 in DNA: TGTGCCAGCAGCTCTCCTCTACAGCCGGGATATGGCTACACCTTC. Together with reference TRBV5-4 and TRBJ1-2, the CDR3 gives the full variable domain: ETGVTQSPTHLIKTRGQQVTLRCSSQSGHNTVSWYQQALGQGPQFIFQYYREEENGRGNFPPRFSGLQFPNYSSELNVNALELDDSALYLCASSSPLQPGYGYTFGSGTRLTVV.

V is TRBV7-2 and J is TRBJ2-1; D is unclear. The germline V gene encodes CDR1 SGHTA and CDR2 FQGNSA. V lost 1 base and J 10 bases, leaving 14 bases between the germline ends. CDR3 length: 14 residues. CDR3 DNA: TGTGCCAGCAGCTTAGTTGGAACATTAGGAGAGCAGTTCTTC. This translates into CASSLVGTLGEQFF.

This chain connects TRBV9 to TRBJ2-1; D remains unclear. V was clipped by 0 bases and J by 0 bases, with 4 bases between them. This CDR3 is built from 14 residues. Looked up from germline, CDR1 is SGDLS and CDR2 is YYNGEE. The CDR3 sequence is CASSVGRSYNEQFF. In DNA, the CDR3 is TGTGCCAGCAGCGTAGGCCGCTCCTACAATGAGCAGTTCTTC.

For the CDR3, the DNA is TGTGCCAGCAGTTTACCTCCAGGGAACACTGAAGCTTTCTTT. This translates into CASSLPPGNTEAFF. This chain connects TRBV28 to TRBJ1-1; D is unclear. Germline CDR1 is MDHEN and CDR2 is SYDVKM. V dropped 2 bases and J dropped 1 base, with 8 bases sitting between them. This CDR3 spans 14 amino acids.

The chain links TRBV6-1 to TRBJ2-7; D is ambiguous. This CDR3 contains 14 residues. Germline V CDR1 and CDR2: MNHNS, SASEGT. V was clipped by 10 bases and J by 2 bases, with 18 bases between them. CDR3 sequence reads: CATRNEAETYEQYF. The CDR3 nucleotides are TGTGCCACTAGAAACGAGGCGGAGACCTACGAGCAGTACTTC.

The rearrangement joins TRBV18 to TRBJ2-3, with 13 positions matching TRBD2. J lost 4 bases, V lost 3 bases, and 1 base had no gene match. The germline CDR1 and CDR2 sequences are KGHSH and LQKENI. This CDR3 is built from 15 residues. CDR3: CASSPTSGRSDTQYF. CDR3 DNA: TGTGCCAGCTCACCGACTAGCGGGAGGTCAGATACGCAGTATTTT.